A single sample gave rise to the 25 T cell receptor beta chains below, sequenced in a study of blood T cell repertoires in COVID-19. Profiling relied on immunoSEQ multiplex PCR, and the TCRdb table lists in-frame clones only, not all of them. This sample carries tens of thousands of clones, 70% to 80% of them seen once, and the ten largest clones take more than 25%. The specimen sequenced was peripheral blood. Receptor source: a man aged 55 to 69 with active or convalescent COVID-19.

The rearrangement joins TRBV7-3 to TRBJ2-7, with a tentative D call TRBD2 (6 bases). Trimming shortened V by 0 bases and J by 4 bases, and 7 bases separated the two germline ends. The CDR3 consists of 13 residues. Germline CDR1 SGHTA, CDR2 FQGTGA. The CDR3 here is CASSLTGGYEQYF. The CDR3 DNA follows: TGTGCCAGCAGCTTAACGGGGGGATACGAGCAGTACTTC. Complete variable domain (other parts from reference TRBV7-3 and TRBJ2-7): GAGVSQTPSNKVTEKGKYVELRCDPISGHTALYWYRQSLGQGPEFLIYFQGTGAADDSGLPNDRFFAVRPEGSVSTLKIQRTERGDSAVYLCASSLTGGYEQYFGPGTRLTVT.

The chain links TRBV9 to TRBJ2-5; 11 bases are shared with TRBD1. J lost 4 bases, V lost 3 bases, and 5 bases had no gene match. Germline lookup yields CDR1 SGDLS and CDR2 YYNGEE. The CDR3 totals 15 residues. The CDR3, as DNA: TGTGCCAGCAGCGACCGGACAGGGGGCGGAGAGACCCAGTACTTC. Residues: CASSDRTGGGETQYF. The complete variable domain, with remaining parts taken from reference TRBV9 and TRBJ2-5, reads DSGVTQTPKHLITATGQRVTLRCSPRSGDLSVYWYQQSLDQGLQFLIQYYNGEERAKGNILERFSAQQFPDLHSELNLSSLELGDSALYFCASSDRTGGGETQYFGPGTRLLVL.

The count of this clone is one. V and J are TRBV9 and TRBJ2-3; possible D gene TRBD1, 6 bases. Trimming left V 4 bases short and J 5 bases short, with 17 bases between. CDR1 and CDR2 from the germline V gene are SGDLS and YYNGEE. This CDR3 spans 15 amino acids. This CDR3 reads CASSPLRGVGDTQYF. CDR3 nucleotide sequence: TGTGCCAGCAGCCCCCTCAGGGGAGTAGGAGATACGCAGTATTTT.

V and J are TRBV27 and TRBJ1-4, with 7 bases lining up with TRBD1. CDR1 and CDR2 (germline): MNHEY, SMNVEV (reference sequence). V dropped 5 bases and J dropped 6; count of bases not matched to a gene: 3. The CDR3 has 13 residues. The CDR3 region is CASSPGTDEKLFF. The CDR3 DNA follows: TGTGCCAGCAGTCCAGGGACAGATGAAAAACTGTTTTTT.

J is TRBJ1-1 and V is TRBV7-9; 7 bases align to TRBD1. The germline gives CDR1 SEHNR, CDR2 FQNEAQ (reference sequence). There are 14 residues in the CDR3. After removal of 4 bases from V and 4 bases from J, the junction contained 6 bases not matched to a gene. The CDR3 DNA sequence: TGTGCCAGCAGCTCCACAGGGGCTGGCACTGAAGCTTTCTTT. Translating gives CASSSTGAGTEAFF. Using reference TRBV7-9 and TRBJ1-1 for the parts outside the CDR3, the full variable domain is DTGVSQNPRHKITKRGQNVTFRCDPISEHNRLYWYRQTLGQGPEFLTYFQNEAQLEKSRLLSDRFSAERPKGSFSTLEIQRTEQGDSAMYLCASSSTGAGTEAFFGQGTRLTVV.

V and J are TRBV5-5 and TRBJ2-1; 13 bases are a match to TRBD2. The J segment lost 8 bases and the V segment lost 2 bases, leaving 7 bases of the junction unmatched. The length of the CDR3 is 16 residues. Per germline, CDR1 SGHKS and CDR2 YYEKEE (reference sequence). DNA of the CDR3: TGTGCCAGCAGCTTACTAACTAGCGGGGGGGCCGATGAGCAGTTCTTC. Protein: CASSLLTSGGADEQFF.

This rearrangement joins TRBV28 to TRBJ2-7; D is possibly TRBD2 (5 bases). The germline V gene has CDR1 MDHEN and CDR2 SYDVKM. The germline V and J ends were trimmed by 2 bases and 0 bases, with 32 bases remaining between them. The CDR3 has 22 amino acids. CDR3 DNA: TGTGCCAGCAGTTTACAAACCCTCGGGAACTCCACGGCCCCTCTAAGCTCCTACGAGCAGTACTTC. It codes for CASSLQTLGNSTAPLSSYEQYF.

The chain uses TRBV5-4 and TRBJ1-2, with 7 bases fitting TRBD1. This CDR3 has 14 amino acids. Germline trimming cut 0 bases from V and 7 bases from J; bases unmatched to any gene: 6. The V gene's germline CDR1 is SGHNT and CDR2 YYREEE (reference sequence). In nucleotides, the CDR3 is TGTGCCAGCAGCTTGGGGGGCACAGGGGCTGGCTACACCTTC. Its translation: CASSLGGTGAGYTF.

The V call is TRBV28, the J call TRBJ1-4; D is uncertain. Germline V gene data show CDR1 as MDHEN and CDR2 as SYDVKM. This CDR3 comprises 11 residues. CDR3 loop: CVVTTNEKLFF. CDR3 sequence (DNA): TGTGTTGTTACAACTAATGAAAAACTGTTTTTT. Together with reference TRBV28 and TRBJ1-4, the CDR3 gives the full variable domain: DVKVTQSSRYLVKRTGEKVFLECVQDMDHENMFWYRQDPGLGLRLIYFSYDVKMKEKGDIPEGYSVSREKKERFSLILESASTNQTSMYLCVVTTNEKLFFGSGTQLSVL.

J is TRBJ1-5 and V is TRBV28; no firm D call. V lost 5 bases to trimming and J lost 0 bases, with 5 bases between them. This CDR3 is built from 13 residues. Looked up from germline, CDR1 is MDHEN and CDR2 is SYDVKM. Written as DNA, the CDR3 is TGTGCCAGCAGTCAGTATAGCAATCAGCCCCAGCATTTT. Protein: CASSQYSNQPQHF.

The chain couples TRBV12-3 or TRBV12-4 to TRBJ2-5, with 7 bases fitting TRBD2. V lost 6 bases to trimming and J lost 3 bases; unmatched junction nucleotides: 1. The CDR3 spans 12 residues. CDR3 region: CASSLAEETQYF. As DNA, the CDR3 is TGTGCCAGCAGCCTAGCGGAAGAGACCCAGTACTTC.

The chain employs TRBV30 and TRBJ2-7; TRBD2 is a possible D gene (6 bases). V was shortened by 0 bases and J by 1 base, with 10 bases between the two germline ends. CDR3 length equals 14 residues. Germline V gene lookup returns CDR1 GTSNPN and CDR2 SVGIG (reference sequence). Here the CDR3 reads CAWSVGGGSYEQYF. The CDR3, as DNA: TGTGCCTGGAGTGTGGGGGGAGGTTCCTACGAGCAGTACTTC. Variable domain in full (rest from reference TRBV30 and TRBJ2-7): SQTIHQWPATLVQPVGSPLSLECTVEGTSNPNLYWYRQAAGRGLQLLFYSVGIGQISSEVPQNLSASRPQDRQFILSSKKLLLSDSGFYLCAWSVGGGSYEQYFGPGTRLTVT.

The CDR3 spells CASSSNGETQYF. For the CDR3, the DNA is TGTGCCAGCAGCTCCAACGGGGAGACCCAGTACTTC. The rearrangement joins TRBV5-6 to TRBJ2-5; D not resolved. The germline V gene encodes CDR1 SGHDT and CDR2 YYEEEE. V lost 3 bases to trimming and J lost 5 bases, with 8 bases between them. This CDR3 is 12 amino acids long.

This clone was observed many times. For the CDR3, the DNA is TGTGCCAGCAGCCCGAGCGACGAGCAGTACTTC. This encodes CASSPSDEQYF. The chain combines TRBV7-9 with TRBJ2-7; D remains unclear. The CDR3 consists of 11 residues. V was cut by 5 bases and J by 5 bases, with 7 bases left in between. Germline V gene sequence: CDR1 SEHNR, CDR2 FQNEAQ (reference sequence).

This clone was seen a handful of times. V and J are TRBV10-3 and TRBJ2-7; 7 bases fit TRBD1. The CDR3 runs 12 residues. Germline values: CDR1 ENHRY, CDR2 SYGVKD. After removal of 10 bases from V and 2 bases from J, the junction contained 5 bases not matched to a gene. CDR3 protein: CATTGETYEQYF. The CDR3 DNA sequence: TGTGCCACCACAGGGGAAACCTACGAGCAGTACTTC.

The V gene is TRBV5-5, the J gene TRBJ1-3; possibly TRBD1 for D (5 bases). The germline gives CDR1 SGHKS, CDR2 YYEKEE (reference sequence). Trimming left V 4 bases short and J 3 bases short, with 11 bases between. The CDR3 has 14 amino acids. This chain's CDR3 is CASSPFTGGNTIYF. The CDR3 region has the DNA TGTGCCAGCAGCCCCTTTACAGGTGGAAACACCATATATTTT. The complete variable domain, with remaining parts taken from reference TRBV5-5 and TRBJ1-3, reads DAGVTQSPTHLIKTRGQQVTLRCSPISGHKSVSWYQQVLGQGPQFIFQYYEKEERGRGNFPDRFSARQFPNYSSELNVNALLLGDSALYLCASSPFTGGNTIYFGEGSWLTVV.

The chain carries TRBV18 and TRBJ2-1, with 12 bases fitting TRBD1. The V gene end was trimmed by 3 bases and the J gene end by 10 bases; junction bases not matched to a gene: 7. Germline CDR1 KGHSH, CDR2 LQKENI. This CDR3 contains 15 residues. CDR3 DNA: TGTGCCAGCTCACCGCCGGGACAGGGGGCCCTCGAGCAGTTCTTC. Translated: CASSPPGQGALEQFF.

The chain has TRBV28 and TRBJ1-2; a possible D gene is TRBD1 (5 bases). CDR3 size: 14 residues. Germline CDR1 is MDHEN and CDR2 is SYDVKM. Trimming left V 5 bases short and J 5 bases short, with 15 bases between. CDR3: CASSASWGQYGYTF. CDR3 DNA: TGTGCCAGCAGTGCCTCGTGGGGCCAATATGGCTACACCTTC.

The chain links TRBV7-2 to TRBJ2-2, with D hard to call. Per the germline V gene, CDR1 is SGHTA and CDR2 is FQGNSA. The V gene lost 2 bases and the J gene lost 0 bases, with 13 bases spanning the gap. The length of the CDR3 is 17 residues. The CDR3 spells CASSLFTVTTNTGELFF. The CDR3 nucleotides read TGTGCCAGCAGCTTATTTACTGTGACAACGAACACCGGGGAGCTGTTTTTT.

The chain is built from TRBV3-1 (or the pseudogene TRBV3-2) and TRBJ2-5; 9 nucleotides agree with TRBD1. The CDR3 spans 16 residues. V dropped 2 bases and J dropped 2; count of bases not matched to a gene: 6. Per germline, CDR1 LGHDT and CDR2 YNNKEL (reference sequence). CDR3 sequence (DNA): TGTGCCAGCAGCCAAAGACAGGGGGACTTTCAAGAGACCCAGTACTTC. Its translation is CASSQRQGDFQETQYF.

The chain uses TRBV29-1 and TRBJ2-7; TRBD1 is a possible D gene (6 bases). V was pared by 4 bases and J by 2 bases, with 12 bases between. CDR3 length: 13 amino acids. Germline V gene lookup returns CDR1 SQVTM and CDR2 ANQGSEA. CDR3 residues: CSVVSQGTYEQYF. CDR3 sequence (DNA): TGCAGCGTTGTCAGTCAGGGGACCTACGAGCAGTACTTC.

V and J are TRBV30 and TRBJ2-7; the D gene is possibly TRBD2 (5 bases). Trimming stripped 2 bases from V and 2 bases from J, with 7 bases between. CDR1 and CDR2 from the germline V gene are GTSNPN and SVGIG (reference sequence). The CDR3 sequence is 12 residues long. The CDR3 DNA reads as TGTGCCTGGAGTCAGAGGGCCTACGAGCAGTACTTC. This translates into CAWSQRAYEQYF. The full variable domain, in which reference TRBV30 and TRBJ2-7 provide the parts outside the CDR3, is SQTIHQWPATLVQPVGSPLSLECTVEGTSNPNLYWYRQAAGRGLQLLFYSVGIGQISSEVPQNLSASRPQDRQFILSSKKLLLSDSGFYLCAWSQRAYEQYFGPGTRLTVT.

This clone was counted a few times. The chain uses TRBV7-9 and TRBJ1-2; a possible D gene is TRBD1 (6 bases). The CDR3 is made up of 15 amino acids. CDR1 and CDR2 from the germline V gene are SEHNR and FQNEAQ (reference sequence). Deletions cut 5 bases from V and 4 bases from J, with 17 bases between. CDR3 coding DNA: TGTGCCAGCAGCGACCACAGGGAGCTCCCCTATGGCTACACCTTC. It specifies CASSDHRELPYGYTF.

The V gene is TRBV2, the J gene TRBJ1-6, with D tentatively TRBD1 (6 bases). The CDR3 extends over 13 amino acids. Germline lookup yields CDR1 SNHLY and CDR2 FYNNEI. The V end was cut by 9 bases, the J end by 10 bases, with 16 bases between. This CDR3 reads CARRAGAGSPLHF. In DNA form, the CDR3 reads TGTGCCAGGAGGGCAGGGGCAGGGTCACCCCTCCACTTT.

V usage is TRBV6-5 and J usage is TRBJ1-4; 7 positions agree with TRBD1. This CDR3 has 14 residues. Germline V lookup: CDR1 MNHEY, CDR2 SVGAGI. With V trimmed by 5 bases and J by 7 bases, 7 bases remained unmatched. The CDR3 region is CASSIGQAGEKLFF. The DNA of the CDR3 is TGTGCCAGCAGTATCGGACAGGCAGGTGAAAAACTGTTTTTT.